This passage covers 28 T cell receptor beta chains from one sample sequenced in a study of blood T cell repertoires in COVID-19. Assay used: immunoSEQ multiplex PCR; TCRdb lists only in-frame clones, some missing. The sample includes about half a million clones, 70% to 90% of them seen just once. Sequenced input: peripheral blood. These receptors were taken from a human donor in a cohort sampled during active COVID-19.

The sample holds a few counts of this clone. The chain employs TRBV9 and TRBJ2-3, with D uncertain. This CDR3 is 12 amino acids long. Between the trimmed V and J ends, which lost 7 bases and 0 bases, there was a span of 6 bases. CDR1 is SGDLS and CDR2 is YYNGEE in the germline V gene. CDR3 region: CASGRSTDTQYF. The CDR3 DNA is TGTGCCAGCGGGCGAAGCACAGATACGCAGTATTTT.

This clone turned up a few times. As DNA, the CDR3 is TGTGCCAGCAGCCTAACTCGTGTAGCAAACACCATATATTTT. It encodes CASSLTRVANTIYF. This rearrangement joins TRBV27 to TRBJ1-3, with D hard to call. This CDR3 contains 14 residues. Looked up from germline, CDR1 is MNHEY and CDR2 is SMNVEV (reference sequence). V shed 6 bases and J shed 6 bases, with 15 bases lying between them.

This sequence joins TRBV29-1 and TRBJ2-5, with TRBD1 matching 7 bases. V gave up 6 bases and J gave up 1 base; unmatched junction bases: 2. This CDR3 has 12 amino acids. Germline V lookup: CDR1 SQVTM, CDR2 ANQGSEA. The CDR3 here is CSVPGGQETQYF. CDR3 bases: TGCAGCGTCCCAGGGGGCCAAGAGACCCAGTACTTC. Full variable domain (missing parts from reference TRBV29-1 and TRBJ2-5): SAVISQKPSRDICQRGTSLTIQCQVDSQVTMMFWYRQQPGQSLTLIATANQGSEATYESGFVIDKFPISRPNLTFSTLTVSNMSPEDSSIYLCSVPGGQETQYFGPGTRLLVL.

The chain combines TRBV5-8 with TRBJ1-5; the D is unclear. Trimming took off 10 bases at V and 4 bases at J, with 12 bases between the two ends. The V gene's germline CDR1 is SGHTS and CDR2 YDEGEE. The CDR3 runs to 12 residues. CDR3 DNA sequence: TGTGCCGGCCAAAAATTGAATCAGCCCCAGCATTTT. This codes for CAGQKLNQPQHF.

The rearrangement uses TRBV4-1 and TRBJ2-3; 8 bases are shared with TRBD2. CDR1 and CDR2 (germline): MGHRA, YSYEKL. This CDR3 contains 20 residues. The V gene end was trimmed by 0 bases and the J gene end by 2 bases; junction bases not matched to a gene: 16. CDR3 amino acids: CASSQDGIRGSSGSTDTQYF. DNA for the CDR3: TGCGCCAGCAGCCAAGATGGGATTCGGGGCTCTAGCGGGTCCACAGATACGCAGTATTTT.

V and J are TRBV5-1 and TRBJ1-1; D is possibly TRBD1 (5 bases). This CDR3 has 20 residues. V dropped 3 bases and J dropped 0 bases, with 27 bases sitting between them. CDR1 and CDR2 (germline): SGHRS, YFSETQ. Written as DNA, the CDR3 is TGCGCCAGCAGCTCCCAGTCCACGCCGCGACAGACCTTTCTGAACACTGAAGCTTTCTTT. Its protein is CASSSQSTPRQTFLNTEAFF.

The chain couples TRBV28 to TRBJ2-2; weak D call: TRBD1 (5 bases). Germline loops: CDR1 MDHEN, CDR2 SYDVKM. The CDR3 totals 15 residues. V was clipped by 7 bases and J by 6 bases, with 18 bases between them. CDR3 loop: CASTRPQGQSGELFF. CDR3 nucleotide sequence: TGTGCCAGCACCCGGCCGCAGGGTCAGTCCGGGGAGCTGTTTTTT.

This clone has just a few counts. CDR3 residues: CASSASGSYEQYF. In DNA form, the CDR3 reads TGTGCCAGCAGCGCTAGCGGCTCCTACGAGCAGTACTTC. This chain uses TRBV6-5 with TRBJ2-7, with 7 bases aligning to TRBD2. V was clipped by 6 bases and J by 0 bases; unmatched bases: 2. Germline CDR1 is MNHEY and CDR2 is SVGAGI. The CDR3 is made up of 13 amino acids.

The chain recombines TRBV6-2 or TRBV6-3 with TRBJ2-7, with 7 bases identical to TRBD2. Germline CDR1 and CDR2: MNHEY and SVGEGT. The V and J ends lost 4 bases and 0 bases, in that order; junction bases with no gene match: 3. The CDR3 length is 14 residues. CDR3 nucleotide sequence: TGTGCCAGCAGTTGGGGCGGGAGCTCCTACGAGCAGTACTTC. Amino acids: CASSWGGSSYEQYF.

This chain joins TRBV5-4 and TRBJ1-2; 8 nucleotides agree with TRBD1. Germline V CDR1 and CDR2: SGHNT, YYREEE (reference sequence). Trimming at V came to 1 base and at J to 2 bases, leaving 7 bases not matched to a gene. CDR3 length: 16 amino acids. This CDR3 is CASSLRQGAPNYGYTF. CDR3 coding DNA: TGTGCCAGCAGCTTGAGGCAGGGGGCGCCGAACTATGGCTACACCTTC.

The gene calls are TRBV6-2 or TRBV6-3 and TRBJ1-1; D perhaps matches TRBD1 (6 bases). Trimming pared 2 bases from V and 6 bases from J, leaving 10 bases between. The CDR3 has 13 amino acids. Germline V lookup: CDR1 MNHEY, CDR2 SVGEGT. CDR3 coding DNA: TGTGCCAGCAGTTACACTCCAGGGGCTGAAGCTTTCTTT. Protein sequence: CASSYTPGAEAFF.

The V call is TRBV5-1, the J call TRBJ2-1; possible D gene TRBD2, 5 bases. The germline V gene encodes CDR1 SGHRS and CDR2 YFSETQ. The germline V and J ends were trimmed by 6 bases and 7 bases, with 20 bases remaining between them. This CDR3 is built from 15 residues. CDR3 sequence (DNA): TGCGCCAGCATCATACAAGGAGCTTCGGGAAATGAGCAGTTCTTC. It is translated as CASIIQGASGNEQFF.

The J gene is TRBJ2-7, the V gene TRBV11-3; D unresolved. The ends were cut back, 0 bases at V and 7 bases at J, with 7 bases in the middle. The germline V gene has CDR1 SGHNT and CDR2 YENEEA. CDR3 length: 12 residues. CDR3 protein: CASSLDSTEQYF. CDR3 DNA sequence: TGTGCCAGCAGCTTAGATTCAACTGAGCAGTACTTC.

The J gene is TRBJ1-3, the V gene TRBV7-9; D is unresolved. V lost 8 bases and J 4 bases, leaving 15 bases between the germline ends. This CDR3 region has 14 residues. CDR1 is SEHNR, CDR2 FQNEAQ, per germline (reference sequence). This CDR3 reads CASSAGEDGNTIYF. In DNA, the CDR3 is TGTGCCAGCTCGGCCGGGGAGGACGGAAACACCATATATTTT. The whole variable domain, remainder taken from reference TRBV7-9 and TRBJ1-3, is DTGVSQNPRHKITKRGQNVTFRCDPISEHNRLYWYRQTLGQGPEFLTYFQNEAQLEKSRLLSDRFSAERPKGSFSTLEIQRTEQGDSAMYLCASSAGEDGNTIYFGEGSWLTVV.

The chain joins TRBV6-2 or TRBV6-3 to TRBJ1-2, with 9 bases aligning to TRBD1. With V trimmed by 5 bases and J by 5 bases, 6 bases remained unmatched. This CDR3 contains 14 residues. The germline CDR1 and CDR2 sequences are MNHEY and SVGEGT. CDR3 nucleotides: TGTGCCAGCAGTCTCCGACAGGGGGTTTATGGCTACACCTTC. Protein sequence: CASSLRQGVYGYTF.

This clone showed up just once. For the CDR3, the DNA is TGTGCCACCTTCAGGGGGCGAGGGGCCAAAAACATTCAGTACTTC. Translated, it gives CATFRGRGAKNIQYF. The chain couples TRBV24-1 to TRBJ2-4; 8 nucleotides match TRBD1. After removal of 9 bases from V and 1 base from J, the junction contained 7 bases not matched to a gene. Germline V CDR1 and CDR2: KGHDR, SFDVKD. The CDR3 length is 15 residues.

V and J are TRBV18 and TRBJ2-2; D unclear. The V gene's germline CDR1 is KGHSH and CDR2 LQKENI. The CDR3 totals 14 residues. Trimming left V 1 base short and J 8 bases short, with 11 bases between. The chain's CDR3 is CASSPQTQSGELFF. CDR3 in DNA: TGTGCCAGCTCACCACAAACTCAATCTGGGGAGCTGTTTTTT.

This clone was observed a single time. The V call is TRBV3-1 (or the pseudogene TRBV3-2), the J call TRBJ1-2, with D possibly matching TRBD1 (5 bases). CDR1 LGHDT and CDR2 YNNKEL come from the germline V gene (reference sequence). Trimming removed 0 bases from V and 8 bases from J, with 16 bases in between. CDR3 length: 15 residues. The CDR3 DNA reads as TGTGCCAGCAGCCAAGATATCGGGGGGAGCCGCGGCTACACCTTC. It is translated as CASSQDIGGSRGYTF.

The chain carries TRBV2 and TRBJ2-5; D gene uncertain. V was clipped by 7 bases and J by 0 bases, with 9 bases between them. The CDR3 length is 13 residues. Germline V CDR1 and CDR2: SNHLY, FYNNEI. CDR3 sequence reads: CASTPGYQETQYF. The CDR3 DNA reads TGTGCCAGCACCCCCGGGTACCAAGAGACCCAGTACTTC.

J is TRBJ2-1 and V is TRBV24-1, with 11 positions matching TRBD2. Germline-derived CDR1 and CDR2 are KGHDR and SFDVKD. This CDR3 contains 17 residues. The V gene end was trimmed by 3 bases and the J gene end by 5 bases; junction bases not matched to a gene: 8. CDR3 coding DNA: TGTGCCACCAGTGATCACCAGACTAGCGGGACTAACAATGAGCAGTTCTTC. As protein: CATSDHQTSGTNNEQFF.

This chain joins TRBV15 and TRBJ2-3, with D maybe TRBD2 (6 bases). The V gene's germline CDR1 is LNHNV and CDR2 YYDKDF (reference sequence). V lost 2 bases, J lost 3 bases, and 12 bases lay in between. The CDR3 has 15 amino acids. The CDR3 nucleotides read TGTGCCACCAGCAGACCCTTAGCGGAGACAGATACGCAGTATTTT. Amino acids: CATSRPLAETDTQYF.

This chain uses TRBV28 with TRBJ2-3, with 8 bases lining up with TRBD2. This CDR3 is 18 amino acids long. Germline values: CDR1 MDHEN, CDR2 SYDVKM. The V and J ends lost 4 bases and 0 bases, in that order; junction bases with no gene match: 12. The CDR3 protein is CASSSPGGRSASTDTQYF. The CDR3 region has the DNA TGTGCCAGCAGTTCCCCGGGGGGGCGGAGCGCTAGCACAGATACGCAGTATTTT.

The V gene is TRBV30, the J gene TRBJ2-5; possibly TRBD1 for D (7 bases). The V gene's germline CDR1 is GTSNPN and CDR2 SVGIG (reference sequence). With 3 bases removed from V and 5 bases from J, the gap between germline ends came to 13 bases. This CDR3 has 13 residues. CDR3 in amino acids: CAWRLQGRETQYF. DNA for the CDR3: TGTGCCTGGAGATTACAGGGGAGGGAGACCCAGTACTTC.

The gene calls are TRBV6-5 and TRBJ2-1, with D perhaps matching TRBD2 (5 bases). V lost 2 bases and J 10 bases, leaving 15 bases between the germline ends. The CDR3 covers 14 residues. Germline loops: CDR1 MNHEY, CDR2 SVGAGI. CDR3 nucleotides: TGTGCCAGCAGTTACCGCGGGCCTGGAGTCGAGCAGTTCTTC. Translation: CASSYRGPGVEQFF.

The CDR3: CASSQDMRSVNNSPLHF. The CDR3 DNA reads as TGTGCCAGCAGCCAAGATATGCGGAGCGTGAATAATTCACCCCTCCACTTT. The chain uses TRBV4-2 and TRBJ1-6; D unclear. This CDR3 region has 17 residues. Trimming cost V 0 bases and J 5 bases, with 14 bases left between them. Looked up from germline, CDR1 is LGHNA and CDR2 is YNFKEQ.

J is TRBJ2-1 and V is TRBV3-1 (or the pseudogene TRBV3-2), with a weak D call TRBD2 (6 bases). Germline V gives CDR1 LGHDT, CDR2 YNNKEL (reference sequence). V was clipped by 1 base and J by 9 bases, with 16 bases between them. CDR3 size: 15 residues. CDR3 nucleotide sequence: TGTGCCAGCAGCCAAGGTGGCGGGATCCCCCCTGAGCAGTTCTTC. Protein: CASSQGGGIPPEQFF.

The V gene is TRBV7-3, the J gene TRBJ2-5, with a weak D call TRBD1 (7 bases). The CDR3 sequence is 16 residues long. Trimming shortened V by 4 bases and J by 2 bases, and 17 bases separated the two germline ends. Germline CDR1 and CDR2: SGHTA and FQGTGA. CDR3 sequence reads: CASSSPGDRLQETQYF. The CDR3 nucleotides are TGTGCCAGCAGCTCCCCGGGGGACAGACTGCAAGAGACCCAGTACTTC.

The chain combines TRBV5-1 with TRBJ1-1; 9 nucleotides match TRBD1. The ends lost 0 bases at V and 7 bases at J; junction bases unmatched: 10. This CDR3 comprises 16 residues. Germline V gene sequence: CDR1 SGHRS, CDR2 YFSETQ. The CDR3 coding sequence is TGCGCCAGCAGCTTGGGAGGTTACAGGGGGCAGGGTGAAGCTTTCTTT. This sequence encodes CASSLGGYRGQGEAFF.